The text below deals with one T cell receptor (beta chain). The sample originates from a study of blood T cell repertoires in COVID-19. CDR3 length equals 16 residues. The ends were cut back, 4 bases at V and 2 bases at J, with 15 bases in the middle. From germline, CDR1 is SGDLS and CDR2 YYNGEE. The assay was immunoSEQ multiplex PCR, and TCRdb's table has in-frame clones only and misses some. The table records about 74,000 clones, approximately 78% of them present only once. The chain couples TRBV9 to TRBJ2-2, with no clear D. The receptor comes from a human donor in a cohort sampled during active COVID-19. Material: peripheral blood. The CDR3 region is CASSPRPGANTGELFF. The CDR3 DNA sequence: TGTGCCAGCAGCCCCCGTCCAGGCGCCAACACCGGGGAGCTGTTTTTT.